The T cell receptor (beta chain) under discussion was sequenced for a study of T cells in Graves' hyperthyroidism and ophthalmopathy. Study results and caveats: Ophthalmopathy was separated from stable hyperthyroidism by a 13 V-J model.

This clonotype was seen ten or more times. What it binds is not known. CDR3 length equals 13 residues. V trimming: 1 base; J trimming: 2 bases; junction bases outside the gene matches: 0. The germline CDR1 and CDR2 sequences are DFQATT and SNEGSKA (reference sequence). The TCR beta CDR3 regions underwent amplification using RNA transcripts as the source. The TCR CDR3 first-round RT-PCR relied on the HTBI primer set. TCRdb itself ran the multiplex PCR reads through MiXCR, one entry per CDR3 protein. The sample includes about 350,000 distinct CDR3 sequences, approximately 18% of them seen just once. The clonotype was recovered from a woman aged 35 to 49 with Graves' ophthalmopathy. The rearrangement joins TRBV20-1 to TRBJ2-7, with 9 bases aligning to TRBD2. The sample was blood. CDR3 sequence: CSARGTSAYEQYF. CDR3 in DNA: TGCAGTGCTAGAGGGACTAGCGCCTACGAGCAGTACTTC.